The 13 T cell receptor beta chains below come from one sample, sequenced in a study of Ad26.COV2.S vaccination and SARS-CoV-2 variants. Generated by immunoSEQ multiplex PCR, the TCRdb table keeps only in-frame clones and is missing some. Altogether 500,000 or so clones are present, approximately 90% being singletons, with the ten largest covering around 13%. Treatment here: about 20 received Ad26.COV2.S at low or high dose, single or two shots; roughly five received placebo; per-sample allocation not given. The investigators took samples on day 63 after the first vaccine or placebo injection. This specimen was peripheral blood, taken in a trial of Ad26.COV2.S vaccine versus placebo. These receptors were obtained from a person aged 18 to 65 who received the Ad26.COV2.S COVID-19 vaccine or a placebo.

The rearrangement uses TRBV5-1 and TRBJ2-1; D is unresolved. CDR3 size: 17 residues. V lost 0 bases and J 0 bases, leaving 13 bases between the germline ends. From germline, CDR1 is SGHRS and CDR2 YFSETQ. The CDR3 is CASSLEGSPSSYNEQFF. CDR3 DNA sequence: TGCGCCAGCAGCTTGGAGGGTAGCCCGAGCTCCTACAATGAGCAGTTCTTC.

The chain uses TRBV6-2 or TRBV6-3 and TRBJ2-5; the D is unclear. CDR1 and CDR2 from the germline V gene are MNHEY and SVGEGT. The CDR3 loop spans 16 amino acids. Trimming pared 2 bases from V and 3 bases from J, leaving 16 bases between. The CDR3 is CASSYGFVSQEETQYF. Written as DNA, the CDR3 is TGTGCCAGCAGTTACGGGTTCGTGAGTCAGGAAGAGACCCAGTACTTC.

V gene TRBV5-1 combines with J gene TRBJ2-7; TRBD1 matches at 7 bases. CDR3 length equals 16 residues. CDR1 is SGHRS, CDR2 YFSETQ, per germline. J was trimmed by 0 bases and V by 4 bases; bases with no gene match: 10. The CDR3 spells CASSTRGTEFSYEQYF. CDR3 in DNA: TGCGCCAGCAGCACTAGGGGGACAGAGTTCTCCTACGAGCAGTACTTC.

The CDR3 here is CATSLAGLGETQYF. CDR3 nucleotide sequence: TGTGCCACCAGCCTAGCGGGGCTCGGAGAGACCCAGTACTTC. V gene TRBV24-1 combines with J gene TRBJ2-5, with TRBD2 matching over 9 bases. The CDR3 length is 14 residues. Germline V gene data show CDR1 as KGHDR and CDR2 as SFDVKD. The V gene end was trimmed by 7 bases and the J gene end by 4 bases; junction bases not matched to a gene: 6.

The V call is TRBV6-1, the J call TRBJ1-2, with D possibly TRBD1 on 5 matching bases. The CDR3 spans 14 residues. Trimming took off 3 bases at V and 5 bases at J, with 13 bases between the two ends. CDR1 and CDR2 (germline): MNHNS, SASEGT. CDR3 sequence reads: CASSDRAKAYGYTF. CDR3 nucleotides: TGTGCCAGCAGTGACAGGGCTAAGGCGTATGGCTACACCTTC.

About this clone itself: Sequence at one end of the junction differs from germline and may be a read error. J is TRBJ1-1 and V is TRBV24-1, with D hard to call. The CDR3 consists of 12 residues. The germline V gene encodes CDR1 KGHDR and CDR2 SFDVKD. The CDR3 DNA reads TGCCTCCGCGGCCCGTTGAACACTGAAGCTTTCTTT. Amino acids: CLRGPLNTEAFF.

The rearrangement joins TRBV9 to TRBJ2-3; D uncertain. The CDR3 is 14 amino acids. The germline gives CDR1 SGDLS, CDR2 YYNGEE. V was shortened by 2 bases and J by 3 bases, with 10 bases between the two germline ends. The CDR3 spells CASSVTDITDTQYF. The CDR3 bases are TGTGCCAGCAGCGTTACAGATATAACAGATACGCAGTATTTT.

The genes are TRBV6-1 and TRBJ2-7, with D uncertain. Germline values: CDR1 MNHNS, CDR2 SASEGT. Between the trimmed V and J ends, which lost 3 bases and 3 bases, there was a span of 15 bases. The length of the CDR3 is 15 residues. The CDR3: CASSEAAWLDYEQYF. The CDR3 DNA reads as TGTGCCAGCAGTGAGGCGGCGTGGTTGGACTACGAGCAGTACTTC.

The CDR3, as DNA: TGTGCCAGCAGTTTAGGTGGAGAGCACTATGGCTACACCTTC. As protein: CASSLGGEHYGYTF. V usage is TRBV28 and J usage is TRBJ1-2; D remains ambiguous. The CDR3 contains 14 residues. Germline lookup yields CDR1 MDHEN and CDR2 SYDVKM. The V end lost 2 bases, the J end lost 3 bases, and 10 bases lay between the germline ends.

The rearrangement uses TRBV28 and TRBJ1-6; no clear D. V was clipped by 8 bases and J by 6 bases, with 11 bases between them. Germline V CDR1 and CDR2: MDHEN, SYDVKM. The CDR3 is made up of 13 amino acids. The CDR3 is CASLAALNSPLHF. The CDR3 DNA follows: TGTGCCAGCCTTGCAGCTCTTAATTCACCCCTCCACTTT.

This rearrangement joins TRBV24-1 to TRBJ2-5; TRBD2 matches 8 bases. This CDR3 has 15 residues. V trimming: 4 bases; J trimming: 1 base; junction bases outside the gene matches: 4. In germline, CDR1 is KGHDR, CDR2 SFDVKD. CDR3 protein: CATSDLRGGQETQYF. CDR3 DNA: TGTGCCACCAGTGACCTACGGGGGGGCCAAGAGACCCAGTACTTC.

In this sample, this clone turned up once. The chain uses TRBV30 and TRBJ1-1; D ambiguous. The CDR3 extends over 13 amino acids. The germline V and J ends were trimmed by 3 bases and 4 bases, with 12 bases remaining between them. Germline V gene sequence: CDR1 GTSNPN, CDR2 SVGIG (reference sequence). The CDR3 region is CAWRRAAVTEAFF. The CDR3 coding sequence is TGTGCCTGGAGACGCGCGGCAGTCACTGAAGCTTTCTTT.

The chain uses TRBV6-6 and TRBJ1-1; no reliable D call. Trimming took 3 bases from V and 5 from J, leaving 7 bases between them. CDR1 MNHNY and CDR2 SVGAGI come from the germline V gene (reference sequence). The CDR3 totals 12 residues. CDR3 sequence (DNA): TGTGCCAGCAGTTATGCCGGGACTGAAGCTTTCTTT. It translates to CASSYAGTEAFF.